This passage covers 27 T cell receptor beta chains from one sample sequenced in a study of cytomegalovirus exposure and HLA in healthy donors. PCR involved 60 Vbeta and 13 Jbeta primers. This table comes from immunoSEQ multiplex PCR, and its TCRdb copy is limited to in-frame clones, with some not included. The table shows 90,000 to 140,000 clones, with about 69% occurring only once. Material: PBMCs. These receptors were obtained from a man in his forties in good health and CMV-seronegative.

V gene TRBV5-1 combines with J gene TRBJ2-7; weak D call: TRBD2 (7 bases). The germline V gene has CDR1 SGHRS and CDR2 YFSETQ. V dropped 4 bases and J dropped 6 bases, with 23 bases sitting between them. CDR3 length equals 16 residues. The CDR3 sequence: CASSTNEGGRQAEQYF. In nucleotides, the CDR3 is TGCGCCAGCAGCACTAACGAGGGGGGGCGCCAGGCCGAGCAGTACTTC. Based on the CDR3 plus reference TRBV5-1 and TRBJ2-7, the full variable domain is KAGVTQTPRYLIKTRGQQVTLSCSPISGHRSVSWYQQTPGQGLQFLFEYFSETQRNKGNFPGRFSGRQFSNSRSEMNVSTLELGDSALYLCASSTNEGGRQAEQYFGPGTRLTVT.

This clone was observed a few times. The CDR3 region is CASSLSGTGELFF. The DNA for the CDR3 is TGTGCCAGCAGCCTTAGTGGTACCGGGGAGCTGTTTTTT. The chain employs TRBV5-8 and TRBJ2-2; D remains ambiguous. Germline V gives CDR1 SGHTS, CDR2 YDEGEE. This CDR3 has 13 amino acids. Trimming took 4 bases from V and 5 from J, leaving 9 bases between them.

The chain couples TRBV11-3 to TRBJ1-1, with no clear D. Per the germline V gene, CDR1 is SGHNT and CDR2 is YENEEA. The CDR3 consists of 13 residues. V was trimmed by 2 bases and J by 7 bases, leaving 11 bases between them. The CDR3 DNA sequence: TGTGCCAGCAGCTTAATACCAGGCCTTGAAGCTTTCTTT. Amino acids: CASSLIPGLEAFF.

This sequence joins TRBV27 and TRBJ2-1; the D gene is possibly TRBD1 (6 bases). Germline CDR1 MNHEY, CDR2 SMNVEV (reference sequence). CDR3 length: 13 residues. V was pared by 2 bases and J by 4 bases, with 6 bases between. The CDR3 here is CASSLGQYNEQFF. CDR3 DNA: TGTGCCAGCAGTTTAGGACAGTACAATGAGCAGTTCTTC.

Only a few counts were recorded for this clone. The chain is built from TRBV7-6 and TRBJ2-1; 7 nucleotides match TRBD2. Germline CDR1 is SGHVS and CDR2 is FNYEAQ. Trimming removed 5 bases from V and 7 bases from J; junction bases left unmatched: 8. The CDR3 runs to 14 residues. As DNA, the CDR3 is TGTGCCAGCAGCCAACGACTAGCTGGGAATGAGCAGTTCTTC. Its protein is CASSQRLAGNEQFF.

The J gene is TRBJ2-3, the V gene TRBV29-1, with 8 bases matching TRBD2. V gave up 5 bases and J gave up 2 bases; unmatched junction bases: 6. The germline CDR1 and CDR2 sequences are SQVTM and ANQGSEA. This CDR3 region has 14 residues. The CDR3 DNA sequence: TGCAGCGTTATAACTAGCGGACTCACAGATACGCAGTATTTT. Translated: CSVITSGLTDTQYF.

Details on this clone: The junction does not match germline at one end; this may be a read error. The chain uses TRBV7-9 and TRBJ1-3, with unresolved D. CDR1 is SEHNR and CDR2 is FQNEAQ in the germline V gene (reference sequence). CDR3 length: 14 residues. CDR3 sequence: CSSSHREDGNTIYF. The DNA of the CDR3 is TGTTCCAGCAGCCACCGGGAGGACGGAAACACCATATATTTT.

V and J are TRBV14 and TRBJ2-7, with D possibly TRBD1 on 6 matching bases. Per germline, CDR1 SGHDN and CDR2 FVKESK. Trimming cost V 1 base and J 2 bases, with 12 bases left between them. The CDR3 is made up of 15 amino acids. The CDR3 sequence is CASSQVSWTAYEQYF. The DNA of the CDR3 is TGTGCCAGCAGCCAAGTTAGTTGGACAGCCTACGAGCAGTACTTC.

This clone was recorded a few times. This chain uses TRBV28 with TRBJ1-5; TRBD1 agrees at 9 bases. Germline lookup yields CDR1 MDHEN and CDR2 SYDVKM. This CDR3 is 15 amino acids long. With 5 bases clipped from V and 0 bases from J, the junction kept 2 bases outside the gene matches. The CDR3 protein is CASSTQGASNQPQHF. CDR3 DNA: TGTGCCAGCAGTACACAGGGGGCTAGCAATCAGCCCCAGCATTTT.

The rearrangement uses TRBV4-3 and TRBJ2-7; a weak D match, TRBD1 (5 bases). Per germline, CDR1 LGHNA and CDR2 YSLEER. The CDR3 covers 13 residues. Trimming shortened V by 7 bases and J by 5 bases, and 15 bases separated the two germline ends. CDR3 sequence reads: CASMKQGWDEQYF. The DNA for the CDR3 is TGCGCCAGCATGAAGCAGGGCTGGGACGAGCAGTACTTC.

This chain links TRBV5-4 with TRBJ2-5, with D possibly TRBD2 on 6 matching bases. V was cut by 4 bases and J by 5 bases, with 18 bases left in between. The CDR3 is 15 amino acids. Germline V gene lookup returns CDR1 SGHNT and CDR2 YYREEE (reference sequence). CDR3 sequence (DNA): TGTGCCAGCAGCCCGGGACTCCCGAGGGGCGAGACCCAGTACTTC. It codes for CASSPGLPRGETQYF.

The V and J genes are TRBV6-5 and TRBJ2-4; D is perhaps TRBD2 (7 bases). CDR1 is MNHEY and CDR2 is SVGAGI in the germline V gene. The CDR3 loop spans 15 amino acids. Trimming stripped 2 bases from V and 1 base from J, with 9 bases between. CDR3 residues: CASSYAGAAKNIQYF. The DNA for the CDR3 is TGTGCCAGCAGTTACGCGGGGGCTGCCAAAAACATTCAGTACTTC.

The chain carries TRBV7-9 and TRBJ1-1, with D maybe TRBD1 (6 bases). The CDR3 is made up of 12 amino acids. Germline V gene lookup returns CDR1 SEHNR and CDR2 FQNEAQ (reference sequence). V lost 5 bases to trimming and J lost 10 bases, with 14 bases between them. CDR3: CASSGTGLGAFF. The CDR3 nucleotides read TGTGCCAGCAGCGGAACAGGGTTAGGAGCTTTCTTT.

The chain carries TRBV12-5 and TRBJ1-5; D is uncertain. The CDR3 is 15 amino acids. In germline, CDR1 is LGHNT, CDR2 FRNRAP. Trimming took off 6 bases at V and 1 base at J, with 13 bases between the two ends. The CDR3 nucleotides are TGTGCTAGTGGATCAAACAGAGCAAGCAATCAGCCCCAGCATTTT. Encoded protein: CASGSNRASNQPQHF.

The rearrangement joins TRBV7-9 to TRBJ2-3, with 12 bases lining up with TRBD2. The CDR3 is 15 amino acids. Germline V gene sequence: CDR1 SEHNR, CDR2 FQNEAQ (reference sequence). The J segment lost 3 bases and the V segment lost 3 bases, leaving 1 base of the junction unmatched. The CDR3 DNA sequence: TGTGCCAGCAGCTTTGGGACTAGCGGGACAGATACGCAGTATTTT. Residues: CASSFGTSGTDTQYF. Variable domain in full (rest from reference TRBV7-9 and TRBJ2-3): DTGVSQNPRHKITKRGQNVTFRCDPISEHNRLYWYRQTLGQGPEFLTYFQNEAQLEKSRLLSDRFSAERPKGSFSTLEIQRTEQGDSAMYLCASSFGTSGTDTQYFGPGTRLTVL.

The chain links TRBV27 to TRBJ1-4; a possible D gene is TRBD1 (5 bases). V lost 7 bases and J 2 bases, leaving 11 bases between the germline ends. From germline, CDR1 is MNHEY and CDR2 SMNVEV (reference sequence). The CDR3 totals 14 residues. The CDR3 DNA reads TGTGCCAGCACCACGGGGGAGACTAATGAAAAACTGTTTTTT. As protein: CASTTGETNEKLFF.

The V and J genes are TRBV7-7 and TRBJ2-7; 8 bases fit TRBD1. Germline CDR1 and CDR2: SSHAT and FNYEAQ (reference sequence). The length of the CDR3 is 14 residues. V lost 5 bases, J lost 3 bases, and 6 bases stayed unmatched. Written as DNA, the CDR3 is TGTGCCAGCAGCCCGAGGACAGGGAACTACGAGCAGTACTTC. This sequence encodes CASSPRTGNYEQYF.

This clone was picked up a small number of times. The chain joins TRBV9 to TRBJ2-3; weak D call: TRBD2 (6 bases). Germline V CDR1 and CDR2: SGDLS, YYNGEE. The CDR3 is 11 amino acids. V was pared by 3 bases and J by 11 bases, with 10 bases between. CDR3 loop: CASSATGLQYF. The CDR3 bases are TGTGCCAGCAGCGCCACGGGACTGCAGTATTTT.

CDR3 loop: CASSLWGTGNTGELFF. The CDR3 DNA reads as TGTGCCAGCAGCTTATGGGGGACTGGGAACACCGGGGAGCTGTTTTTT. V usage is TRBV11-2 and J usage is TRBJ2-2; a weak D match, TRBD2 (6 bases). Germline CDR1 and CDR2: SGHAT and FQNNGV. The CDR3 covers 16 residues. Trimming took 2 bases from V and 1 from J, leaving 11 bases between them.

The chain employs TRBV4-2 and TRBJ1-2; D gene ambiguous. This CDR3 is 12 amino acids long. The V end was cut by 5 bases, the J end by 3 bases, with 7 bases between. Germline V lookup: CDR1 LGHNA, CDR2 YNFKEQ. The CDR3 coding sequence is TGTGCCAGCAGCGCCGGAGACTATGGCTACACCTTC. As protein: CASSAGDYGYTF.

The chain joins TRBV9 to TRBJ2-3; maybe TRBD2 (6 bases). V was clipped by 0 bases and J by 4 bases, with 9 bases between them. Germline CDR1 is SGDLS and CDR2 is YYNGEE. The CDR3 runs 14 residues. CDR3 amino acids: CASSVGLDADTQYF. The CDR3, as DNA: TGTGCCAGCAGCGTAGGACTAGACGCAGATACGCAGTATTTT.

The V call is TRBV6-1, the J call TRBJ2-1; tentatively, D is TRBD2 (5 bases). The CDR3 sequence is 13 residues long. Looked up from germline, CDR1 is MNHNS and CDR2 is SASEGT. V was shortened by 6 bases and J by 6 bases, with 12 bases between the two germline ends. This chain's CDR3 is CASSLLGINEQFF. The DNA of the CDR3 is TGTGCCAGCAGCCTACTAGGAATCAATGAGCAGTTCTTC.

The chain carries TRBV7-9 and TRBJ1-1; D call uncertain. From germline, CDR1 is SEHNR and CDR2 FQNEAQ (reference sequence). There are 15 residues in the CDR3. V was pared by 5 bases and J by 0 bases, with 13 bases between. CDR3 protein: CASSVELGVNTEAFF. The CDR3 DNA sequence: TGTGCCAGCAGCGTAGAGTTAGGAGTGAACACTGAAGCTTTCTTT.

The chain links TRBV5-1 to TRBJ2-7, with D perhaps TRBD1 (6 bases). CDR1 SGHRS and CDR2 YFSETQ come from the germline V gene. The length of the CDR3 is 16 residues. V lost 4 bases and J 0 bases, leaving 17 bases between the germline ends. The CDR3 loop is CASSTGQTLSSYEQYF. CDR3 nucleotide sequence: TGCGCCAGCAGCACTGGACAGACCCTCAGCTCCTACGAGCAGTACTTC.

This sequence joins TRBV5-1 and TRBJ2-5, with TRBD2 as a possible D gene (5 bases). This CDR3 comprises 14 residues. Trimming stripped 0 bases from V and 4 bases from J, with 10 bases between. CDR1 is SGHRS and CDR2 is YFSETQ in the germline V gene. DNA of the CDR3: TGCGCCAGCAGCTTGGATCTAGGGAGAGAGACCCAGTACTTC. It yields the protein CASSLDLGRETQYF.

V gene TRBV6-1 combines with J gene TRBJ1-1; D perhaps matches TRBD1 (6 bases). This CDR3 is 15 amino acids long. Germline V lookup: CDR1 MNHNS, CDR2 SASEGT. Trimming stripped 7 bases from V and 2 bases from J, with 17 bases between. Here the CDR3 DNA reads TGTGCCAGCAAAACGACAGGTACCCTTAACACTGAAGCTTTCTTT. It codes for CASKTTGTLNTEAFF.

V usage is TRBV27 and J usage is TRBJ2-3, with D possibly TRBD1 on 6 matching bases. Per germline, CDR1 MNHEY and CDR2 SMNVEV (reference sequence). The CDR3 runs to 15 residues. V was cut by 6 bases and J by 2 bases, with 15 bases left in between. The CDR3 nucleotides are TGTGCCAGCAGACCCCGGGACATATACACAGATACGCAGTATTTT. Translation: CASRPRDIYTDTQYF.